These 29 T cell receptor beta chains came from one sample sequenced in a study of blood T cell repertoires in COVID-19. The table came from immunoSEQ multiplex PCR; TCRdb's copy has only in-frame clones and leaves some out. The profile shows 450,000 or so clones, approximately 90% of them singletons. The sample was peripheral blood. These TCRs come from a man aged 18 to 30 with COVID-19, enrolled during active disease.

This clone was picked up one time. V gene TRBV24-1 combines with J gene TRBJ2-7, with D possibly matching TRBD2 (7 bases). The germline V and J ends were trimmed by 2 bases and 3 bases, with 13 bases remaining between them. CDR1 and CDR2 (germline): KGHDR, SFDVKD. CDR3 size: 15 residues. The CDR3 here is CATSDSRGAIYEQYF. The CDR3 DNA reads as TGTGCCACCAGTGATTCACGGGGGGCGATCTACGAGCAGTACTTC.

The CDR3 protein is CASSRSPQGTGELFF. CDR3 nucleotide sequence: TGTGCCAGCAGCCGTTCCCCCCAGGGCACCGGGGAGCTGTTTTTT. The V call is TRBV5-6, the J call TRBJ2-2, with a possible D match to TRBD1 (5 bases). The germline V and J ends were trimmed by 4 bases and 4 bases, with 14 bases remaining between them. There are 15 residues in the CDR3. Germline-derived CDR1 and CDR2 are SGHDT and YYEEEE.

This clone was picked up a small number of times. Other nucleotide sequences from this sample produce the same CDR3. This rearrangement joins TRBV3-1 (or the pseudogene TRBV3-2) to TRBJ2-7; 7 nucleotides align to TRBD1. Germline assignment: CDR1 LGHDT and CDR2 YNNKEL (reference sequence). The CDR3 spans 15 residues. V was clipped by 1 base and J by 3 bases; unmatched bases: 6. CDR3 sequence: CASSQGTSGGYEQYF. Here the CDR3 DNA reads TGTGCCAGCAGCCAAGGTACCTCAGGGGGCTACGAGCAGTACTTC.

The chain has TRBV12-5 and TRBJ2-2, with TRBD1 matching 10 bases. V shed 5 bases, J shed 6 bases, and the junction held 6 bases outside the gene matches. Germline V CDR1 and CDR2: LGHNT, FRNRAP. The CDR3 consists of 15 residues. Here the CDR3 DNA reads TGTGCTAGTGGTATCCGGGACAGGGGACCCGGGGAGCTGTTTTTT. Amino acids: CASGIRDRGPGELFF.

The V gene is TRBV19, the J gene TRBJ2-7; a possible D gene is TRBD1 (6 bases). The CDR3 is made up of 15 amino acids. V lost 5 bases to trimming and J lost 0 bases, with 14 bases between them. Germline-derived CDR1 and CDR2 are LNHDA and SQIVND (reference sequence). The CDR3 DNA is TGTGCCAGTAGTGGCAACAGGGATTCCTCCTACGAGCAGTACTTC. Its translation is CASSGNRDSSYEQYF.

This clone showed up just once. For the CDR3, the DNA is TGTGCCAGCAGCAAAGCGCAGGGCCCCACCGGGGAGCTGTTTTTT. As protein: CASSKAQGPTGELFF. This rearrangement joins TRBV21-1 to TRBJ2-2; the table's TRBD1 call for D was not verified on the DNA. TRBV21-1 is reported as a pseudogene. This CDR3 spans 15 amino acids.

A remark on this clone: Other DNA sequences in the same sample also yield this CDR3. The rearrangement joins TRBV5-4 to TRBJ2-1; D is unresolved. V lost 0 bases and J 0 bases, leaving 7 bases between the germline ends. CDR3 length: 15 residues. Germline lookup yields CDR1 SGHNT and CDR2 YYREEE (reference sequence). CDR3 sequence: CASSLGASSYNEQFF. For the CDR3, the DNA is TGTGCCAGCAGCTTGGGTGCCAGCTCCTACAATGAGCAGTTCTTC.

This chain connects TRBV7-2 to TRBJ2-7; 13 positions agree with TRBD2. The CDR3 runs to 15 residues. Trimming took 6 bases from V and 7 from J; bases not matched to a gene: 9. Germline assignment: CDR1 SGHTA and CDR2 FQGNSA. CDR3 sequence reads: CASSESGTSGIEQYF. In nucleotides, the CDR3 is TGTGCCAGCAGTGAGTCCGGGACTAGCGGGATAGAGCAGTACTTC.

The gene calls are TRBV10-2 and TRBJ2-2; the D gene is possibly TRBD2 (6 bases). CDR3 length equals 14 residues. The germline V gene encodes CDR1 WSHSY and CDR2 SAAADI. V was shortened by 3 bases and J by 7 bases, with 12 bases between the two germline ends. CDR3: CASSDPRGFGELFF. The CDR3 region has the DNA TGCGCCAGCAGTGATCCTCGGGGGTTCGGGGAGCTGTTTTTT.

The table lists this clone with a few counts. Other DNA sequences in the sample encode the same CDR3. V is TRBV27 and J is TRBJ2-7; 10 bases are shared with TRBD1. Germline V gene lookup returns CDR1 MNHEY and CDR2 SMNVEV (reference sequence). The junction had 3 bases not matched to a gene; V was cut back by 4 bases and J by 0 bases. The CDR3 sequence is 15 residues long. The CDR3 spells CASSSRTGGSYEQYF. The DNA for the CDR3 is TGTGCCAGCAGTTCCAGGACAGGGGGCTCCTACGAGCAGTACTTC.

V gene TRBV27 combines with J gene TRBJ2-5; D ambiguous. Germline V gene lookup returns CDR1 MNHEY and CDR2 SMNVEV (reference sequence). The CDR3 extends over 13 amino acids. The V gene lost 3 bases and the J gene lost 0 bases, with 5 bases spanning the gap. CDR3 sequence (DNA): TGTGCCAGCAGTTTGCACAACCAAGAGACCCAGTACTTC. It yields the protein CASSLHNQETQYF.

This chain connects TRBV2 to TRBJ2-2; D perhaps matches TRBD2 (6 bases). CDR1 is SNHLY, CDR2 FYNNEI, per germline. Trimming removed 4 bases at V and 2 bases at J, with 14 bases between. The CDR3 has 16 residues. The CDR3: CASSALGTLNTGELFF. The CDR3 nucleotides are TGTGCCAGCAGTGCCCTGGGGACTTTAAACACCGGGGAGCTGTTTTTT.

The V gene is TRBV5-1, the J gene TRBJ2-2; TRBD2 agrees at 9 bases. This CDR3 spans 18 amino acids. The germline gives CDR1 SGHRS, CDR2 YFSETQ. The V and J ends lost 3 bases and 5 bases, in that order; junction bases with no gene match: 14. The CDR3 DNA reads as TGCGCCAGCAGCTCCAGGAGGTTTAGCGGGAGTGTGACCGGGGAGCTGTTTTTT. Translating gives CASSSRRFSGSVTGELFF. Variable domain in full (rest from reference TRBV5-1 and TRBJ2-2): KAGVTQTPRYLIKTRGQQVTLSCSPISGHRSVSWYQQTPGQGLQFLFEYFSETQRNKGNFPGRFSGRQFSNSRSEMNVSTLELGDSALYLCASSSRRFSGSVTGELFFGEGSRLTVL.

This sequence joins TRBV19 and TRBJ2-7; 8 bases agree with TRBD1. This CDR3 has 14 amino acids. V was clipped by 3 bases and J by 4 bases; unmatched bases: 5. The V gene's germline CDR1 is LNHDA and CDR2 SQIVND (reference sequence). DNA for the CDR3: TGTGCCAGTAGTATTGGCAGGGGGCCTTACGAGCAGTACTTC. It is translated as CASSIGRGPYEQYF.

This chain links TRBV15 with TRBJ2-3; 8 bases agree with TRBD2. Trimming took 5 bases from V and 2 from J; bases not matched to a gene: 12. CDR1 LNHNV and CDR2 YYDKDF come from the germline V gene (reference sequence). The length of the CDR3 is 17 residues. This CDR3 reads CATSPPGGERITDTQYF. CDR3 in DNA: TGTGCCACCAGCCCTCCCGGGGGGGAGAGGATCACAGATACGCAGTATTTT.

This clone was counted a few times. The rearrangement uses TRBV5-1 and TRBJ2-7; 8 bases are shared with TRBD2. Losses at the gene ends were 2 bases for V and 6 bases for J; bases not matched to a gene: 10. This CDR3 comprises 15 residues. Germline loops: CDR1 SGHRS, CDR2 YFSETQ. The CDR3 region has the DNA TGCGCCAGCAGCTTAACTGGCGGGAGGATTTCCGAGCAGTACTTC. Translated, it gives CASSLTGGRISEQYF.

CDR3 nucleotide sequence: TGTGCCAGCAGCCAGAACCAGGGGGCATCAGATACGCAGTATTTT. Protein sequence: CASSQNQGASDTQYF. V gene TRBV3-1 (or the pseudogene TRBV3-2) combines with J gene TRBJ2-3; 8 nucleotides match TRBD1. CDR3 size: 15 residues. Germline CDR1 reads LGHDT; CDR2 reads YNNKEL (reference sequence). After removal of 3 bases from V and 4 bases from J, the junction contained 6 bases not matched to a gene.

The chain employs TRBV27 and TRBJ2-7, with 7 bases identical to TRBD1. There are 14 residues in the CDR3. From germline, CDR1 is MNHEY and CDR2 SMNVEV (reference sequence). The trim removed 4 bases at V and 3 bases at J, leaving 6 bases unmatched. CDR3 sequence reads: CASSYYRGDYEQYF. For the CDR3, the DNA is TGTGCCAGCAGTTACTACAGGGGCGACTACGAGCAGTACTTC.

Of note for this clone: The junction differs from germline at one of its ends, possibly a read error. The V call is TRBV7-7, the J call TRBJ2-5; the match to TRBD2 covers 11 bases. Germline assignment: CDR1 SSHAT and CDR2 FNYEAQ (reference sequence). CDR3 size: 15 residues. The CDR3 bases are TGTGCTAGCAGCTTAGCGGGAGGGCCCCGAGAGACCCAGTACTTC. Protein sequence: CASSLAGGPRETQYF.

The V call is TRBV18, the J call TRBJ2-2; D remains ambiguous. The length of the CDR3 is 13 residues. Trimming left V 6 bases short and J 3 bases short, with 8 bases between. Germline V lookup: CDR1 KGHSH, CDR2 LQKENI. The CDR3, as DNA: TGTGCCAGCTCCCCCCGTGACACCGGGGAGCTGTTTTTT. The encoded protein is CASSPRDTGELFF.

V and J are TRBV9 and TRBJ2-7; TRBD2 aligns across 7 bases. This CDR3 has 15 amino acids. With V trimmed by 0 bases and J by 3 bases, 6 bases remained unmatched. The germline V gene encodes CDR1 SGDLS and CDR2 YYNGEE. The CDR3 reads CASSVGGWGGYEQYF. DNA of the CDR3: TGTGCCAGCAGCGTAGGAGGGTGGGGGGGCTACGAGCAGTACTTC.

This chain uses TRBV27 with TRBJ1-3, with D hard to call. Trimming removed 6 bases at V and 0 bases at J, with 6 bases between. The CDR3 runs 13 residues. The V gene's germline CDR1 is MNHEY and CDR2 SMNVEV (reference sequence). CDR3 DNA sequence: TGTGCCAGCAGCCGGTACTCTGGAAACACCATATATTTT. It specifies CASSRYSGNTIYF.

V is TRBV19 and J is TRBJ2-1, with D hard to call. The CDR3 sequence is 13 residues long. Germline V CDR1 and CDR2: LNHDA, SQIVND (reference sequence). V lost 2 bases and J 4 bases, leaving 6 bases between the germline ends. The CDR3 sequence: CASSIPEYNEQFF. The CDR3 DNA reads TGTGCCAGTAGTATACCGGAGTACAATGAGCAGTTCTTC.

This clone was seen once. The rearrangement uses TRBV10-2 and TRBJ2-7; D perhaps matches TRBD1 (6 bases). The V gene's germline CDR1 is WSHSY and CDR2 SAAADI. CDR3 size: 15 residues. Trimming stripped 5 bases from V and 2 bases from J, with 16 bases between. This chain's CDR3 is CASSIQGTGTYEQYF. DNA of the CDR3: TGCGCCAGCAGTATACAGGGTACCGGGACCTACGAGCAGTACTTC.

V gene TRBV19 combines with J gene TRBJ1-6; 8 bases fit TRBD1. Germline values: CDR1 LNHDA, CDR2 SQIVND (reference sequence). This CDR3 is 17 amino acids long. V was pared by 3 bases and J by 11 bases, with 15 bases of the junction left unmatched. This CDR3 is CASSISERTGTGAPLHF. DNA for the CDR3: TGTGCCAGTAGTATTTCCGAGAGAACCGGGACAGGTGCACCCCTCCACTTT.

The gene calls are TRBV29-1 and TRBJ2-5, with a possible D match to TRBD2 (7 bases). Trimming left V 7 bases short and J 4 bases short, with 13 bases between. This CDR3 region has 12 residues. CDR1 is SQVTM, CDR2 ANQGSEA, per germline. CDR3 loop: CSAIRGAETQYF. The DNA for the CDR3 is TGCAGCGCCATCCGGGGGGCAGAGACCCAGTACTTC.

This clone was found a few times. CDR3 DNA: TGTGCCAGCAGCGAGGGAAACACTGAAGCTTTCTTT. Encoded protein: CASSEGNTEAFF. The chain combines TRBV2 with TRBJ1-1; D gene unclear. Trimming stripped 6 bases from V and 2 bases from J, with 7 bases between. Germline CDR1 is SNHLY and CDR2 is FYNNEI. The CDR3 is made up of 12 amino acids. Drawing the rest from reference TRBV2 and TRBJ1-1, the complete variable domain is EPEVTQTPSHQVTQMGQEVILRCVPISNHLYFYWYRQILGQKVEFLVSFYNNEISEKSEIFDDQFSVERPDGSNFTLKIRSTKLEDSAMYFCASSEGNTEAFFGQGTRLTVV.

The V gene is TRBV6-5, the J gene TRBJ2-1; 7 positions match TRBD1. The CDR3 runs to 15 residues. V lost 4 bases, J lost 0 bases, and 3 bases stayed unmatched. CDR1 MNHEY and CDR2 SVGAGI come from the germline V gene. The CDR3 sequence is CASSSTGSSYNEQFF. DNA of the CDR3: TGTGCCAGCAGTTCGACAGGGAGCTCCTACAATGAGCAGTTCTTC.

This clone appeared once. The chain carries TRBV28 and TRBJ2-1, with D possibly TRBD2 on 6 matching bases. The CDR3 has 10 residues. Germline assignment: CDR1 MDHEN and CDR2 SYDVKM. V lost 5 bases and J 12 bases, leaving 8 bases between the germline ends. The CDR3 loop reads CASSRRGQFF. The CDR3 DNA sequence: TGTGCCAGCAGTCGGAGGGGGCAGTTCTTC.